This T cell receptor beta chain came from a study of T cells in Graves' hyperthyroidism and ophthalmopathy. Study results and limitations: Classification by a 13 V-J model distinguished ophthalmopathy from stable hyperthyroidism. Most thyroid clonotypes expanded above 0.001 appeared in blood too.

A remark on this clonotype: The antigen is not known. At one boundary the junction diverges from the germline segment, which might be a read error.

Per the germline V gene, CDR1 is SGHRS and CDR2 is YFSETQ. This CDR3 spans 16 amino acids. Ophthalmopathy patients had moderate-to-severe active disease, CAS ≥3, NOSPECS ≥4, and disease duration under 3 months. Amplification of TCR beta CDR3 regions was performed using RNA transcripts as template. A set of HTBI primers served as the primers for a first-round RT-PCR of the TCR CDR3. TCRdb independently ran MiXCR on the multiplex PCR reads; one entry per CDR3 protein. Of hundreds of thousands of distinct CDR3 sequences listed, roughly 15% were seen once; the top ten hold around 3.3%. Sequencing was done on a sample of blood. This chain joins TRBV5-1 and TRBJ2-7; TRBD1 matches 12 bases. This TCR was recovered from a middle-aged woman with Graves' ophthalmopathy. DNA of the CDR3: TGCGCCAGCAGCTCGCCAACCGGGACAGGGGGCCACGAACAGTACTTC. Amino acids: CASSSPTGTGGHEQYF.